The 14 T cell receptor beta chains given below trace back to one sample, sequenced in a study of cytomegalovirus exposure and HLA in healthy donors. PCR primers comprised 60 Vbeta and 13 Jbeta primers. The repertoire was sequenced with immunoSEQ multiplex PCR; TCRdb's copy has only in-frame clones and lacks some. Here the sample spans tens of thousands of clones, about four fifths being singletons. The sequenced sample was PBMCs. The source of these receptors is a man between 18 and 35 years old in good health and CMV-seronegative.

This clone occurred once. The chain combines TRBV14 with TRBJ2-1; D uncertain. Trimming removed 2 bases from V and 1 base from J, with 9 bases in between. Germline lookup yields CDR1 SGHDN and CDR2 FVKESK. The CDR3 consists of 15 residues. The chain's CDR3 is CASSQITESYNEQFF. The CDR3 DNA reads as TGTGCCAGCAGCCAAATCACCGAGTCCTACAATGAGCAGTTCTTC. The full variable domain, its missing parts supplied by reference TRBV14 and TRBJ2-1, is EAGVTQFPSHSVIEKGQTVTLRCDPISGHDNLYWYRRVMGKEIKFLLHFVKESKQDESGMPNNRFLAERTGGTYSTLKVQPAELEDSGVYFCASSQITESYNEQFFGPGTRLTVL.

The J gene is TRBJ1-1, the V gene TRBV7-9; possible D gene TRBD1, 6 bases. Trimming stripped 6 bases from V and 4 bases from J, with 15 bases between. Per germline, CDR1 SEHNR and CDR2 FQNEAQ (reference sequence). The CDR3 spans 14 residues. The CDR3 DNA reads TGTGCCAGCAGACCCCAAACAGGGCCCACTGAAGCTTTCTTT. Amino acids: CASRPQTGPTEAFF.

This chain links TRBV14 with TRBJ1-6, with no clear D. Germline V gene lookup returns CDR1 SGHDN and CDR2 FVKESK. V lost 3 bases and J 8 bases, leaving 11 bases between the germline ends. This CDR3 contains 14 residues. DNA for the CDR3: TGTGCCAGCAGCCAGAGGGTTGATTATTCACCCCTCCACTTT. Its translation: CASSQRVDYSPLHF.

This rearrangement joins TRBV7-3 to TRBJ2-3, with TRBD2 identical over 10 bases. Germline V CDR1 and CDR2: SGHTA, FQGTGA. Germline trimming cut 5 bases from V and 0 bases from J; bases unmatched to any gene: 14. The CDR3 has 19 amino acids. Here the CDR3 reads CASSRNRLAGHTSTDTQYF. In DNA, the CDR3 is TGTGCCAGCAGCAGAAACCGACTAGCGGGCCACACTAGCACAGATACGCAGTATTTT.

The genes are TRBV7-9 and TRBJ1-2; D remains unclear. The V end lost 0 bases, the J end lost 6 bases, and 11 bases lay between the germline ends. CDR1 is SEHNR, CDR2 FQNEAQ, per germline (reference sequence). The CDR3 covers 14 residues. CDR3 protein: CASSLALAPNGYTF. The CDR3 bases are TGTGCCAGCAGCTTAGCGTTGGCCCCGAATGGCTACACCTTC.

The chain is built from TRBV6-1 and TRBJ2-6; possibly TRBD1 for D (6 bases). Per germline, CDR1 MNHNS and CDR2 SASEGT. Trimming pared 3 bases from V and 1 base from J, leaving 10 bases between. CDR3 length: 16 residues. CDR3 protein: CASSEAQGSGANVLTF. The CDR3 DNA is TGTGCCAGCAGTGAGGCGCAGGGGTCTGGGGCCAACGTCCTGACTTTC.

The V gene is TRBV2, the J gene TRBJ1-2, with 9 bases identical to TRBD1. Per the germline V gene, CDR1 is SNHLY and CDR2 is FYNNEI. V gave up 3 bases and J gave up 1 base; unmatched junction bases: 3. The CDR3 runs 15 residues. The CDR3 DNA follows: TGTGCCAGCAGTGAGCCGGGACAGGGTAACTATGGCTACACCTTC. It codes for CASSEPGQGNYGYTF. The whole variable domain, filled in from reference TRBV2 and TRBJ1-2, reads EPEVTQTPSHQVTQMGQEVILRCVPISNHLYFYWYRQILGQKVEFLVSFYNNEISEKSEIFDDQFSVERPDGSNFTLKIRSTKLEDSAMYFCASSEPGQGNYGYTFGSGTRLTVV.

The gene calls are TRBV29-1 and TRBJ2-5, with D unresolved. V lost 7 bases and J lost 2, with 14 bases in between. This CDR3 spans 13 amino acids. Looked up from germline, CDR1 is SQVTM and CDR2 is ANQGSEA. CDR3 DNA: TGCAGCGGTAGTACGCGGATACAAGAGACCCAGTACTTC. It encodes CSGSTRIQETQYF. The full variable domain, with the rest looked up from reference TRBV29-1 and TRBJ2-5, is SAVISQKPSRDICQRGTSLTIQCQVDSQVTMMFWYRQQPGQSLTLIATANQGSEATYESGFVIDKFPISRPNLTFSTLTVSNMSPEDSSIYLCSGSTRIQETQYFGPGTRLLVL.

DNA of the CDR3: TGCGCCAGCAGTGAGTCGATTGGACTAGCGGGACGTGGAGATACGCAGTATTTT. It is translated as CASSESIGLAGRGDTQYF. The chain has TRBV10-1 and TRBJ2-3; 12 bases are shared with TRBD2. Unmatched junction bases numbered 9, after V lost 0 bases and J lost 5 bases. The germline CDR1 and CDR2 sequences are WNHNN and SYGVQD (reference sequence). This CDR3 region has 18 residues.

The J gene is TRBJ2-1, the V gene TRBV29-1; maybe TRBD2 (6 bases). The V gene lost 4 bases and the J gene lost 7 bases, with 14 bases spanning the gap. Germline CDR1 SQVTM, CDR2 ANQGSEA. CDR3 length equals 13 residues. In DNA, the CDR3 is TGCAGCGTTGGTTCCGGGAGAGGGAATGAGCAGTTCTTC. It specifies CSVGSGRGNEQFF.

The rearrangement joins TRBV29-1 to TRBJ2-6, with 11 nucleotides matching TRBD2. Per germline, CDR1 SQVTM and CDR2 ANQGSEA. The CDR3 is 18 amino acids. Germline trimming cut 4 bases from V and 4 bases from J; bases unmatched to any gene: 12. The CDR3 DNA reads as TGCAGCGTTGGGGTGCTAGCGGGAGGCGGGACGGGGGCCAACGTCCTGACTTTC. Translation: CSVGVLAGGGTGANVLTF.

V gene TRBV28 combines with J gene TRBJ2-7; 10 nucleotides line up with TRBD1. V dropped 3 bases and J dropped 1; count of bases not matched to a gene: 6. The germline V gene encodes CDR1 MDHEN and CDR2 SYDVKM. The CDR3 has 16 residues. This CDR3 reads CASSFRQGAISYEQYF. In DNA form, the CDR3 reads TGTGCCAGCAGTTTTCGACAGGGGGCTATTTCCTACGAGCAGTACTTC.

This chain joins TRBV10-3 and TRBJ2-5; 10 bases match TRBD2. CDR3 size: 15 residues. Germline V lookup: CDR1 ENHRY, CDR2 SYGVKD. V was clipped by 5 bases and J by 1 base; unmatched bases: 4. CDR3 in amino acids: CAISLGLAAQETQYF. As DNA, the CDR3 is TGTGCCATCAGTCTTGGACTAGCGGCCCAAGAGACCCAGTACTTC.

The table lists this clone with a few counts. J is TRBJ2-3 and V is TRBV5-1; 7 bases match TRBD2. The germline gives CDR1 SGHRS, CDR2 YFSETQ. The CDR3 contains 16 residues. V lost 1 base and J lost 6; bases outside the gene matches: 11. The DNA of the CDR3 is TGCGCCAGCAGCTTGCTAGCGGCCCTAGCCCCCGATACGCAGTATTTT. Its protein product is CASSLLAALAPDTQYF.